Given below is one TCR beta chain in context. The antigen is undetermined. The data are from a study of T cell repertoires in cytomegalovirus infection. Study information: An indication of both CMV infection and matching HLA type came from public TCR beta signatures. Study-wide findings and caveats: HLA-C-restricted CMV clonotypes gave the most frequent clonotype in two of eight donors.

TCRdb recomputed calls from the reads with MiXCR, one row per CDR3 protein. The repertoire holds approximately 1,000,000 distinct CDR3 sequences, with approximately 31% as singletons. In germline, CDR1 is KGHSH, CDR2 LQKENI. The CDR3 totals 15 residues. V was pared by 7 bases and J by 2 bases, with 17 bases between. The chain carries TRBV18 and TRBJ1-2; D is undetermined. The sequence was collected from a human donor in good health (CMV status not recorded). Some clones in this sample may be carry-over from other donors' samples. The sample here was cultured CD8+ T cells from PBMCs, taken from culture after CMV antigen stimulation. The CDR3 DNA follows: TGTGCCAGCTTGTCGACCTCGGGGTCGAACTATGGCTACACCTTC. It translates to CASLSTSGSNYGYTF.